This T cell receptor beta chain was identified in a study of blood T cell repertoires in COVID-19. Study overall: PBMCs, B-cell-depleted T cells, or T cells were the source of the cDNA or gDNA that made up the material.

The CDR3 contains 14 residues. The V gene end was trimmed by 2 bases and the J gene end by 4 bases; junction bases not matched to a gene: 2. CDR1 and CDR2 (germline): MNHEY, SMNVEV (reference sequence). Per the authors' pipeline: Using reference gene primer amplification, nucleated cell counts were estimated. Here immunoSEQ multiplex PCR was the method, and the copy in TCRdb shows in-frame clones only, minus some. V, J and clone size are taken as reported in that table, and D and trimming were inferred from the DNA itself. The sample contains tens of thousands of clones, around 90% of which appear only once.

The chain is built from TRBV27 and TRBJ2-1; TRBD2 matches at 7 bases. This clonotype was obtained from a woman of 80 years or more with active COVID-19. The sample consisted of peripheral blood. The CDR3 region is CASSLREAYNEQFF. The CDR3 DNA sequence: TGTGCCAGCAGTTTACGGGAGGCGTACAATGAGCAGTTCTTC.